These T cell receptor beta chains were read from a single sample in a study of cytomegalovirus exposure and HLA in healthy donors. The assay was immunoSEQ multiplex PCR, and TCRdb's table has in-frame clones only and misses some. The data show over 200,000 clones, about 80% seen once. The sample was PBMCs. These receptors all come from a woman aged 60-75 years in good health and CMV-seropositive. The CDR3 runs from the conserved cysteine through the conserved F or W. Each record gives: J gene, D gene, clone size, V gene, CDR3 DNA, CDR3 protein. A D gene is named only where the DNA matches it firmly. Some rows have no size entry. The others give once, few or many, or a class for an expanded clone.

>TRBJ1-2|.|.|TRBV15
TGTGCCACCAGCAGAGATCTTGCGGTTTCGAGGTATGGCTACACCTTC
CATSRDLAVSRYGYTF
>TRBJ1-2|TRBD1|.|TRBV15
TGTGCCACCAGAAGACAGGGGAGAGACTATGGCTACACCTTC
CATRRQGRDYGYTF
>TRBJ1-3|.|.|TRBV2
TGTGCCAGCAGTCCCCAGGGAAACACCATATATTTT
CASSPQGNTIYF
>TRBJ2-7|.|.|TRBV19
TGTGCCAGTAGTATAGATGGGCGAGCGGGCTACGAGCAGTACTTC
CASSIDGRAGYEQYF
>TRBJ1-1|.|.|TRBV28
TGTGCCGCCGGGGAGGCGGTGAACACTGAAGCTTTCTTT
CAAGEAVNTEAFF
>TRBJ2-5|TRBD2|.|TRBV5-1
TGCGCCAGCAGCGTACGCCTAGCGGGAGAAGAGACCCAGTACTTC
CASSVRLAGEETQYF
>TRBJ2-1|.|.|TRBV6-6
TGTGCCAGCAGATCAACGCGGGGGCCGAATGAGCAGTTCTTC
CASRSTRGPNEQFF
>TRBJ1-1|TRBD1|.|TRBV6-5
TGTGCCAGCAGTTACACCCTGACAGGGGGCGGCACTGAAGCTTTCTTT
CASSYTLTGGGTEAFF
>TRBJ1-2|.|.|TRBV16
TGTGCCAGCAGCCTACAGGGTTTCGATGGCTACACCTTC
CASSLQGFDGYTF
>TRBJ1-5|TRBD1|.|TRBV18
TGTGCCAGCTCACCCTTTAATACAGGGGGACGCAATCAGCCCCAGCATTTT
CASSPFNTGGRNQPQHF
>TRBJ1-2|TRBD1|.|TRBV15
TGTGCCACCAGCAGTGAAGGGACAGCTTATGGCTACACCTTC
CATSSEGTAYGYTF
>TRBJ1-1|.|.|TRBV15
TGTGCCACCAGCCGGGACATGAACACTGAAGCTTTCTTT
CATSRDMNTEAFF
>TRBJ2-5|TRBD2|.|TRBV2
TGTGCCAGCAGTGGACCGGGGGGGTCGTTAGAGACCCAGTACTTC
CASSGPGGSLETQYF
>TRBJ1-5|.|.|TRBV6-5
TGTGCCAGCAGTGAAGAGTGGAGCAATCAGCCCCAGCATTTT
CASSEEWSNQPQHF
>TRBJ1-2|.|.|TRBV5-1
TGCGCCAGCAGCTATGGGGACTCCCAGAGCTACACCTTC
CASSYGDSQSYTF
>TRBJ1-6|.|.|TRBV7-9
TGTGCCAGCAGCTCCGGTTTCTATAATTCACCCCTCCACTTT
CASSSGFYNSPLHF
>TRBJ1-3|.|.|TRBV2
TGTGCCAGAGCGCGTGAGGGAAACACCATATATTTT
CARAREGNTIYF
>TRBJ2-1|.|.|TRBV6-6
TGTGCCAGCAGTTACTCTAGCAGCTCCTACAATGAGCAGTTCTTC
CASSYSSSSYNEQFF
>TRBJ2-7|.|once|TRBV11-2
TGTGCCAGCAGCTTAGGTCCCTCTTACTACGAGCAGTACTTC
CASSLGPSYYEQYF
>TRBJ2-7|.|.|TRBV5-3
TGTGCCAGAAGTTCAACCCGACAGGCCGCCTGTTACGAGCAGTACTTC
CARSSTRQAACYEQYF
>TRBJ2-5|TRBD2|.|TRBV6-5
TGTGCCAGCAGTTACTCAAGGCTAGCGGTTTTAGAGACCCAGTACTTC
CASSYSRLAVLETQYF
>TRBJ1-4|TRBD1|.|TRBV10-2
TGCGCCAGCAGTGAAGTGAACAGGGGGACGGAAAAACTGTTTTTT
CASSEVNRGTEKLFF
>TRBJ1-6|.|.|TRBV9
TGTGCCAGCCGACGGGATAATTCACCCCTCCACTTT
CASRRDNSPLHF